The rows below give T cell receptor beta chains drawn from one sample of a study of blood T cell repertoires in COVID-19. TCRdb keeps only in-frame clones here, not all; method: immunoSEQ multiplex PCR. Counted here are about 210,000 clones, roughly 86% occurring once; the ten biggest clones make up 6.5% to 9%. Sequenced sample: peripheral blood. Every receptor here comes from a woman aged 50 to 60 with active or convalescent COVID-19. Each CDR3 is given with its conserved first and last residue. Fields, in order: D gene, clone size, J gene, V gene, CDR3 protein, CDR3 DNA. The D gene is left open where the match is weak. Rows may omit the clone size; those that give it use once, few, many or a size class.

TRBD1,NA,TRBJ2-7,TRBV6-1,CASSPDRVVYEQYF,TGTGCCAGCAGTCCGGACAGGGTTGTCTACGAGCAGTACTTC
TRBD1,few,TRBJ1-6,TRBV10-3,CAISEVGTGGNSPLHF,TGTGCCATCAGTGAGGTTGGGACAGGGGGAAATTCACCCCTCCACTTT
TRBD1,NA,TRBJ1-5,TRBV3-1/TRBV3-2,CASSQGTGNQPQHF,TGTGCCAGCAGCCAAGGGACAGGGAATCAGCCCCAGCATTTT
TRBD1,NA,TRBJ2-3,TRBV27,CASSLKGASDTQYF,TGTGCCAGCAGTTTAAAGGGGGCCTCAGATACGCAGTATTTT
TRBD2,NA,TRBJ2-2,TRBV30,CAWKLAGGNTGELFF,TGTGCCTGGAAATTAGCGGGAGGGAACACCGGGGAGCTGTTTTTT
TRBD1,once,TRBJ1-2,TRBV19,CASSRTGGSYGYTF,TGTGCCAGTAGCCGGACAGGGGGGAGCTATGGCTACACCTTC
TRBD2,NA,TRBJ2-3,TRBV19,CASSTPLAGGHDTQYF,TGTGCCAGTAGTACCCCACTAGCGGGGGGCCACGATACGCAGTATTTT
NA,NA,TRBJ1-4,TRBV5-1,CASSVAATNEKLFF,TGCGCCAGCAGCGTCGCGGCAACTAATGAAAAACTGTTTTTT
NA,NA,TRBJ1-1,TRBV12-5,CASGLVPGNTEAFF,TGTGCTAGTGGTTTGGTCCCCGGGAACACTGAAGCTTTCTTT
NA,NA,TRBJ2-3,TRBV6-5,CASIGETEDTQYF,TGTGCCAGCATAGGAGAGACGGAGGATACGCAGTATTTT
NA,NA,TRBJ2-1,TRBV10-1,CASSDGGAYNEQFF,TGCGCCAGCAGTGATGGCGGGGCCTACAATGAGCAGTTCTTC
NA,NA,TRBJ2-7,TRBV19,CASSTDHAGRYYEQYF,TGTGCCAGTAGTACCGACCATGCAGGTCGGTACTACGAGCAGTACTTC
NA,NA,TRBJ2-5,TRBV6-5,CASMEVGLQETQYF,TGTGCCAGCATGGAGGTCGGGTTGCAAGAGACCCAGTACTTC
NA,NA,TRBJ2-7,TRBV2,CASSLQGYEQYF,TGTGCCAGCAGTCTACAGGGCTACGAGCAGTACTTC
NA,NA,TRBJ1-2,TRBV4-2,CASSQVERYGYTF,TGTGCCAGCAGCCAAGTGGAGAGGTATGGCTACACCTTC